The 7 T cell receptor beta chains presented below share a single source sample, sequenced in a study of T-cell memory formation after mild COVID-19. TCRdb ran MiXCR on the 5' RACE reads and lists one entry per CDR3 protein. The sample holds around 370,000 distinct CDR3 sequences, 20% to 25% seen once. Sequences were obtained from PBMCs or a T cell subset sorted from them (not recorded which). Source of these receptors: an adult woman who had mild COVID-19 (a few samples of this study predate the infection). Cell type and time point are not known.

The V call is TRBV5-1, the J call TRBJ1-2; no clear D gene. Germline CDR1 SGHRS, CDR2 YFSETQ. This CDR3 contains 14 residues. Trimming removed 2 bases from V and 7 bases from J, with 15 bases in between. Here the CDR3 reads CASSLSPVVGGYTF. The CDR3 DNA is TGCGCCAGCAGCTTATCTCCGGTGGTAGGTGGCTACACCTTC.

This clonotype was picked up a small number of times. The V call is TRBV9, the J call TRBJ2-7, with TRBD1 matching over 7 bases. V gave up 2 bases and J gave up 3 bases; unmatched junction bases: 5. Germline V gives CDR1 SGDLS, CDR2 YYNGEE. The CDR3 contains 14 residues. DNA of the CDR3: TGTGCCAGCAGCGTGGAGACAGGGTACTACGAGCAGTACTTC. This sequence encodes CASSVETGYYEQYF.

This clonotype was recorded a few times. Relative to the germline gene, one junction end is altered; a read error may explain this. The chain recombines TRBV6-5 with TRBJ2-1; D uncertain. This CDR3 comprises 13 residues. Germline V gene data show CDR1 as MNHEY and CDR2 as SVGAGI. The CDR3 here is CASSSTIRSWKIF. The CDR3 coding sequence is TGTGCCAGCAGTTCCACTATCCGGTCCTGGAAGATCTTC.

This clonotype was recorded a few times. This rearrangement joins TRBV24-1 to TRBJ2-3; 8 bases fit TRBD2. CDR1 is KGHDR, CDR2 SFDVKD, per germline. V shed 5 bases and J 4 bases; nucleotides not matched to a gene: 10. CDR3 length: 16 amino acids. CDR3 residues: CATSVSGGISADTQYF. CDR3 bases: TGTGCCACCAGTGTGTCGGGAGGGATTAGTGCAGATACGCAGTATTTT.

The chain combines TRBV7-9 with TRBJ2-2, with a possible D match to TRBD2 (5 bases). CDR3 size: 16 residues. Germline CDR1 is SEHNR and CDR2 is FQNEAQ (reference sequence). V was shortened by 2 bases and J by 3 bases, with 13 bases between the two germline ends. The CDR3 DNA reads as TGTGCCAGCAGCTTAAGGCGGGCGGTGTACACCGGGGAGCTGTTTTTT. As protein: CASSLRRAVYTGELFF.

This clonotype was found many times. The gene calls are TRBV18 and TRBJ1-1; a weak D match, TRBD1 (6 bases). Germline V gene lookup returns CDR1 KGHSH and CDR2 LQKENI. With 3 bases removed from V and 1 base from J, the gap between germline ends came to 15 bases. CDR3 length: 16 residues. As DNA, the CDR3 is TGTGCCAGCTCACCCCTGGACAGACCATCGAACACTGAAGCTTTCTTT. The encoded protein is CASSPLDRPSNTEAFF.

The chain has TRBV6-5 and TRBJ1-6; possibly TRBD1 for D (5 bases). The CDR3 loop spans 15 amino acids. In germline, CDR1 is MNHEY, CDR2 SVGAGI. Deletions cut 2 bases from V and 9 bases from J, with 14 bases between. CDR3 in amino acids: CASSYVGGRGSPLHF. CDR3 bases: TGTGCCAGCAGTTACGTGGGGGGTAGGGGTTCACCCCTCCACTTT.